The clone carrying this TCR beta chain was observed a few times. The antigen remains undetermined. The sample originates from a study of blood T cells in healthy people across ages. Regarding the study as a whole: What prevented conclusive comparison of naive and antigen-experienced cells was that PBMCs were unsorted.

Germline lookup yields CDR1 LGHNA and CDR2 YSLEER. This CDR3 has 17 amino acids. V trimming: 6 bases; J trimming: 8 bases; junction bases outside the gene matches: 14. A second PCR of about 7 to 12 cycles used a sample-barcoded 5' primer and a J-beta primer mix. TCRdb reanalysed the 5' RACE reads using MiXCR and keeps one entry per CDR3 protein. Among roughly 800,000 distinct CDR3 sequences listed, approximately 25% were seen once. These data were also reused for a study on T cells of mothers and their children. As that study records: Donation involved three healthy Caucasian mothers and the six children that they had. Addition of sample barcodes and 2-4 random nucleotides occurred through the M1S primer of the second PCR.

V usage is TRBV4-3 and J usage is TRBJ2-3, with 13 bases matching TRBD2. The clonotype was recovered from a boy aged 10-17 years in good health. The material sequenced was blood. The CDR3 DNA reads TGCGCCAGCAGTCAACGGACTAGCGGGGGCCGCAGACGTACGCAGTATTTT. Its translation: CASSQRTSGGRRRTQYF.